This T cell receptor (beta chain) was captured in a study of T cells in Graves' hyperthyroidism and ophthalmopathy. Study observations and caveats: Stable hyperthyroidism was told apart from ophthalmopathy by a model built on 13 V-J features. Ophthalmopathy, as predicted by the model, came a median approximately 6.5 months after the prediction.

This clonotype was recorded many times. Its target is not known. V lost 4 bases to trimming and J lost 10 bases; unmatched junction nucleotides: 11. The CDR3 length is 15 residues. Germline lookup yields CDR1 MNHNY and CDR2 SVGAGI (reference sequence). From less than 13 ml of fresh peripheral blood, PBMCs were isolated. Amplified TCR beta CDR3 regions came from RNA transcripts. The primer set for the first-round RT-PCR of the TCR CDR3 was HTBI. TCRdb independently ran MiXCR on the multiplex PCR reads; one entry per CDR3 protein. This sample carries hundreds of thousands of distinct CDR3 sequences, roughly 15% of them seen once, and the ten largest clones take almost 35%.

This TCR was sampled from a woman between 40 and 55 years old with Graves' ophthalmopathy. The sample comprised blood. V and J are TRBV6-6 and TRBJ1-1, with 11 nucleotides matching TRBD1. For the CDR3, the DNA is TGTGCCAGCAGTTCACTCGCCGGGACAGGGGGACCAGCTTTCTTT. It specifies CASSSLAGTGGPAFF.